The 10 T cell receptor beta chains below come from one sample, sequenced in a study of shared clonotypes between healthy human individuals. Clones were read by immunoSEQ multiplex PCR, and TCRdb kept only the in-frame ones, dropping some. The sample yields fewer than 1.8 million clones, around 98.5% seen once. The sequencing input was naive CD4+ T cells sorted from blood. Subset of the sample: CD45RA+ positively selected. These receptors all stem from a man aged 25-40 years in good health.

The table lists this clone with a count of one. The J gene is TRBJ2-5, the V gene TRBV5-1, with D unresolved. Germline V gives CDR1 SGHRS, CDR2 YFSETQ. Trimming took 0 bases from V and 2 from J, leaving 8 bases between them. The CDR3 is 14 amino acids. The CDR3 DNA reads as TGCGCCAGCAGCTTGGCCCCTGAGCAAGAGACCCAGTACTTC. This codes for CASSLAPEQETQYF.

The rearrangement links TRBV11-2 to TRBJ2-3; D call uncertain. Germline V gene sequence: CDR1 SGHAT, CDR2 FQNNGV. The CDR3 is 12 amino acids. V was shortened by 5 bases and J by 6 bases, with 9 bases between the two germline ends. The CDR3 sequence: CASSLGWDTQYF. Here the CDR3 DNA reads TGTGCCAGCAGCCTGGGGTGGGATACGCAGTATTTT.

The rearrangement joins TRBV19 to TRBJ1-5; D gene uncertain. V lost 3 bases and J 0 bases, leaving 6 bases between the germline ends. The CDR3 totals 14 residues. Germline V gene sequence: CDR1 LNHDA, CDR2 SQIVND (reference sequence). Here the CDR3 reads CASSIQSSNQPQHF. The CDR3 DNA is TGTGCCAGTAGTATCCAGTCTAGCAATCAGCCCCAGCATTTT. The full variable domain, rest sourced from reference TRBV19 and TRBJ1-5, is DGGITQSPKYLFRKEGQNVTLSCEQNLNHDAMYWYRQDPGQGLRLIYYSQIVNDFQKGDIAEGYSVSREKKESFPLTVTSAQKNPTAFYLCASSIQSSNQPQHFGDGTRLSIL.

The chain links TRBV5-1 to TRBJ2-3; TRBD2 aligns across 7 bases. Germline V CDR1 and CDR2: SGHRS, YFSETQ. CDR3 length: 14 amino acids. With 3 bases clipped from V and 5 bases from J, the junction kept 6 bases outside the gene matches. The DNA of the CDR3 is TGCGCCAGCAGCTGGGGAGGGCCGGTAGATACGCAGTATTTT. Amino acids: CASSWGGPVDTQYF. Supplemented by reference TRBV5-1 and TRBJ2-3, the full variable domain reads KAGVTQTPRYLIKTRGQQVTLSCSPISGHRSVSWYQQTPGQGLQFLFEYFSETQRNKGNFPGRFSGRQFSNSRSEMNVSTLELGDSALYLCASSWGGPVDTQYFGPGTRLTVL.

The chain couples TRBV14 to TRBJ2-2; D perhaps matches TRBD1 (5 bases). Between the trimmed V and J ends, which lost 4 bases and 3 bases, there was a span of 12 bases. This CDR3 has 15 residues. CDR1 and CDR2 from the germline V gene are SGHDN and FVKESK. Here the CDR3 DNA reads TGTGCCAGCAGCCTTCTACAGGTCTACACCGGGGAGCTGTTTTTT. Its translation: CASSLLQVYTGELFF.

The CDR3 sequence is CASSQGPGTWSSYEQYF. CDR3 DNA sequence: TGTGCCAGCAGCCAAGGACCGGGGACATGGAGCTCCTACGAGCAGTACTTC. The chain has TRBV14 and TRBJ2-7, with D perhaps matching TRBD1 (6 bases). The V and J ends lost 1 base and 0 bases respectively, with 16 bases between them. Germline-derived CDR1 and CDR2 are SGHDN and FVKESK. The CDR3 sequence is 17 residues long.

J is TRBJ2-1 and V is TRBV27, with D possibly being TRBD1 (5 bases). From germline, CDR1 is MNHEY and CDR2 SMNVEV (reference sequence). CDR3 length: 16 residues. Trimming left V 5 bases short and J 4 bases short, with 18 bases between. CDR3 protein: CASSPDQGIRYNEQFF. The CDR3 coding sequence is TGTGCCAGCAGTCCAGATCAGGGTATAAGGTACAATGAGCAGTTCTTC.

The CDR3 bases are TGTGCCAGCAGAGCTAAGTACGAGCAGTACTTC. It encodes CASRAKYEQYF. This chain uses TRBV6-5 with TRBJ2-7; D gene ambiguous. V was clipped by 6 bases and J by 4 bases, with 7 bases between them. Germline V gene data show CDR1 as MNHEY and CDR2 as SVGAGI. CDR3 length: 11 amino acids.

The chain is built from TRBV28 and TRBJ2-4, with D perhaps matching TRBD1 (7 bases). Germline V gives CDR1 MDHEN, CDR2 SYDVKM. The V end was cut by 5 bases, the J end by 2 bases, with 13 bases between. This CDR3 region has 15 residues. The DNA of the CDR3 is TGTGCCAGCAGTCCGCCAGGGGGGACCAAAAACATTCAGTACTTC. It yields the protein CASSPPGGTKNIQYF.

A single count supports this clone. The chain couples TRBV4-1 to TRBJ2-2, with D perhaps matching TRBD2 (7 bases). This CDR3 is built from 19 residues. Per the germline V gene, CDR1 is MGHRA and CDR2 is YSYEKL. The V end was cut by 1 base, the J end by 2 bases, with 20 bases between. The CDR3 here is CASSQVSGGAFINTGELFF. The CDR3 bases are TGCGCCAGCAGCCAAGTTTCGGGGGGCGCATTTATAAACACCGGGGAGCTGTTTTTT.